Presented here are 8 T cell receptor beta chains from one specimen sequenced in a study of CD8 T cells in ankylosing spondylitis. Notes on the study in general: Eight highly homologous variants made up a TCR beta motif, and this motif appeared characteristic of ankylosing spondylitis blood.

These receptors have no known antigen. TCRdb redid the calling of the 5' RACE reads with MiXCR, one entry per CDR3 protein. Among about 840,000 distinct CDR3 sequences listed, 12% were seen once. The sample comprised blood, either unsorted or a sorted T cell fraction (not recorded which). These receptors originate from a male donor with ankylosing spondylitis.

This chain joins TRBV20-1 and TRBJ1-2; TRBD1 agrees at 7 bases. V gave up 5 bases and J gave up 2 bases; unmatched junction bases: 2. The CDR3 is 12 residues long. Germline V gene lookup returns CDR1 DFQATT and CDR2 SNEGSKA (reference sequence). The CDR3 is CSAWTGNYGYTF. CDR3 in DNA: TGCAGTGCTTGGACAGGAAACTATGGCTACACCTTC.

This sequence joins TRBV20-1 and TRBJ2-1; no firm D call. The CDR3 sequence is 14 residues long. V was cut by 8 bases and J by 1 base, with 15 bases left in between. Looked up from germline, CDR1 is DFQATT and CDR2 is SNEGSKA (reference sequence). In nucleotides, the CDR3 is TGCAGTCCCATCTTCCTCAAATCCTACAATGAGCAGTTCTTC. It yields the protein CSPIFLKSYNEQFF.

This clonotype was seen only a few times. The chain couples TRBV6-2 or TRBV6-3 to TRBJ2-5; D not resolved. The V end was cut by 2 bases, the J end by 5 bases, with 12 bases between. Germline CDR1 and CDR2: MNHEY and SVGEGT. The CDR3 has 14 amino acids. The CDR3 loop reads CASSYPYVGETQYF. The CDR3 nucleotides read TGTGCCAGCAGTTACCCCTATGTTGGTGAGACCCAGTACTTC.

Only a few counts were recorded for this clonotype. The DNA of the CDR3 is TGCAGTGCTAGTTCCCCGGGACTAGCGGACACAGATACGCAGTATTTT. It encodes CSASSPGLADTDTQYF. This rearrangement joins TRBV20-1 to TRBJ2-3; 11 nucleotides line up with TRBD2. Germline loops: CDR1 DFQATT, CDR2 SNEGSKA (reference sequence). With V trimmed by 3 bases and J by 2 bases, 7 bases remained unmatched. The CDR3 has 16 amino acids.

This clonotype was observed many times. The chain links TRBV12-3 or TRBV12-4 to TRBJ2-2; the D is unclear. The CDR3 is 15 amino acids. V lost 2 bases and J 0 bases, leaving 7 bases between the germline ends. The CDR3: CASSLSHANTGELFF. The CDR3 DNA is TGTGCCAGCAGTTTATCACACGCGAACACCGGGGAGCTGTTTTTT.

This chain uses TRBV10-3 with TRBJ2-1; no firm D call. Germline CDR1 is ENHRY and CDR2 is SYGVKD. The V end was cut by 3 bases, the J end by 14 bases, with 17 bases between. The CDR3 contains 13 residues. The CDR3 region is CAISDPWDDFEFF. CDR3 coding DNA: TGTGCCATCAGTGACCCGTGGGATGACTTTGAGTTCTTC.

The table lists this clonotype with many counts. The junction and the germline gene differ at one end; a read error may be behind it. The chain recombines TRBV7-7 with TRBJ1-1; D is unresolved. This CDR3 has 13 residues. Germline loops: CDR1 SSHAT, CDR2 FNYEAQ (reference sequence). The DNA for the CDR3 is TGTGCTAGCAGCTTATCGCGAAGTACTGAAGCTTTCTTT. Its translation is CASSLSRSTEAFF.

A word on this clonotype: A junction end diverges from the germline sequence, so it may reflect a read error. This sequence joins TRBV7-7 and TRBJ2-3; 10 bases map to TRBD2. The germline CDR1 and CDR2 sequences are SSHAT and FNYEAQ (reference sequence). The CDR3 extends over 16 amino acids. The CDR3 DNA is TGTGCTAGCAGCTTGAATAGCGGGGGGCCCACAGATACGCAGTATTTT. Protein product: CASSLNSGGPTDTQYF. The full variable domain, rest sourced from reference TRBV7-7 and TRBJ2-3, is GAGVSQSPRYKVTKRGQDVTLRCDPISSHATLYWYQQALGQGPEFLTYFNYEAQPDKSGLPSDRFSAERPEGSISTLTIQRTEQRDSAMYRCASSLNSGGPTDTQYFGPGTRLTVL.